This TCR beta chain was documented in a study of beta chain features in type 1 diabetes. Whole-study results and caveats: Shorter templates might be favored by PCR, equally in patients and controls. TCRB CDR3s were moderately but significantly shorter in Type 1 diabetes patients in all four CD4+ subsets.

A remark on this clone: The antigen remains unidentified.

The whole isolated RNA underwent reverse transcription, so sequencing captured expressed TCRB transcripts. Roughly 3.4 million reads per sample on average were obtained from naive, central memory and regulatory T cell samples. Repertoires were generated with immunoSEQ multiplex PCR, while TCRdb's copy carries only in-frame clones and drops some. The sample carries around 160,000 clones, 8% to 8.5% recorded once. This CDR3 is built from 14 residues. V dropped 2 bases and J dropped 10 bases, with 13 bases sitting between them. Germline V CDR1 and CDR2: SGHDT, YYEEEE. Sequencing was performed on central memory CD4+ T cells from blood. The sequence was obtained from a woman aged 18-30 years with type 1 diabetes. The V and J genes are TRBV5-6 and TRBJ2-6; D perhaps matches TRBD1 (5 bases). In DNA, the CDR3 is TGTGCCAGCAGCTTCGGTCGTCCAGGGAACGTCCTGACTTTC. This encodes CASSFGRPGNVLTF.